This T cell receptor beta chain was obtained from a study of cytomegalovirus exposure and HLA in healthy donors. Worth noting for this clone: The antigen is not known.

Germline assignment: CDR1 SEHNR and CDR2 FQNEAQ (reference sequence). Losses at the gene ends were 5 bases for V and 2 bases for J; bases not matched to a gene: 11. The CDR3 covers 16 residues. The PCR made use of 60 Vbeta and 13 Jbeta primers. The repertoire was sequenced with immunoSEQ multiplex PCR; TCRdb's copy has only in-frame clones and lacks some. Seen here are fewer than 150,000 clones, more than 70% observed once, and the top ten hold more than 4.5%. General observations from the study: Analysis was carried out at a later point, and it linked a missense DCLRE1C variant to TCR beta V- and J-gene trimming.

This receptor was taken from a woman in her forties or fifties in good health and CMV-seronegative. The V call is TRBV7-9, the J call TRBJ2-7; 8 nucleotides align to TRBD1. Sequencing was performed on PBMCs. The CDR3, as DNA: TGTGCCAGCAGCGGTATTGGACAGGGTTATCCCTACGAGCAGTACTTC. Protein product: CASSGIGQGYPYEQYF.